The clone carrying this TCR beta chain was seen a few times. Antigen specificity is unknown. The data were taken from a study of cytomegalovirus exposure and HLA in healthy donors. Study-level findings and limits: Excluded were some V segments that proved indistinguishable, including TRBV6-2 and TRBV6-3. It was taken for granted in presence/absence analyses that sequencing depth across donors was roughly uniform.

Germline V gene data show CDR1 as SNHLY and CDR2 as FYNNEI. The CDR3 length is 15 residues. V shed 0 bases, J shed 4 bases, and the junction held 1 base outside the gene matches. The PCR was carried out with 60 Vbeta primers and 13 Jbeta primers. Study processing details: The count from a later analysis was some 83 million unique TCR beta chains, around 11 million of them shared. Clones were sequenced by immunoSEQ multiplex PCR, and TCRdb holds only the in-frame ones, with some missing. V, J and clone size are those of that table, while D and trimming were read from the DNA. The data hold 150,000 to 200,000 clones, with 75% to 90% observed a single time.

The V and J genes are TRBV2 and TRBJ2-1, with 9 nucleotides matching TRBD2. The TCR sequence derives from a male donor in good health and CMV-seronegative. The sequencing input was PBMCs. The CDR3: CASSEASGGYNEQFF. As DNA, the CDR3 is TGTGCCAGCAGTGAAGCTAGCGGGGGATACAATGAGCAGTTCTTC.